The 5 T cell receptor beta chains below come from one sample, sequenced in a study of T cells in Graves' hyperthyroidism and ophthalmopathy. Authors of the study amplified TCR beta CDR3 regions from RNA transcripts. Initially, a first-round RT-PCR of the TCR CDR3 employed the HTBI primer set. TCRdb independently ran MiXCR on the multiplex PCR reads; one entry per CDR3 protein. Of roughly 640,000 distinct CDR3 sequences listed, about a sixth are singletons. The source material was blood. Every receptor here comes from a woman between 40 and 55 years old with Graves' ophthalmopathy.

The table lists this clonotype with many counts. The DNA for the CDR3 is TGTGCCAGTACCTCGCGGTACGGTACGGAGACCCAGTACTTC. Amino acids: CASTSRYGTETQYF. The J gene is TRBJ2-5, the V gene TRBV19; D uncertain. Trimming cost V 7 bases and J 5 bases, with 17 bases left between them. The CDR3 spans 14 residues. Germline V lookup: CDR1 LNHDA, CDR2 SQIVND (reference sequence). The variable domain in full, with the rest retrieved from reference TRBV19 and TRBJ2-5, is DGGITQSPKYLFRKEGQNVTLSCEQNLNHDAMYWYRQDPGQGLRLIYYSQIVNDFQKGDIAEGYSVSREKKESFPLTVTSAQKNPTAFYLCASTSRYGTETQYFGPGTRLLVL.

The rearrangement links TRBV2 to TRBJ1-1; D uncertain. Between the trimmed V and J ends, which lost 7 bases and 11 bases, there was a span of 14 bases. The CDR3 totals 11 residues. Germline CDR1 and CDR2: SNHLY and FYNNEI. Here the CDR3 reads CASKYDVSAFF. The DNA for the CDR3 is TGTGCCAGCAAATACGACGTGAGTGCTTTCTTT.

This clonotype was recorded many times. V and J are TRBV6-1 and TRBJ1-5; a possible D gene is TRBD1 (5 bases). The CDR3 runs to 13 residues. The V and J ends lost 4 bases and 4 bases respectively, with 8 bases between them. Germline V gives CDR1 MNHNS, CDR2 SASEGT. CDR3 residues: CASSGDENQPQHF. CDR3 DNA: TGTGCCAGCAGTGGGGACGAAAATCAGCCCCAGCATTTT.

The table lists this clonotype with many counts. The chain carries TRBV20-1 and TRBJ1-5; TRBD1 is a possible D gene (6 bases). The CDR3 is 15 amino acids. Germline assignment: CDR1 DFQATT and CDR2 SNEGSKA (reference sequence). Trimming removed 0 bases at V and 6 bases at J, with 15 bases between. CDR3 amino acids: CSARDLTGLGQPQHF. CDR3 sequence (DNA): TGCAGTGCTAGAGATCTTACAGGGCTCGGTCAGCCCCAGCATTTT.

This clonotype was counted many times. The chain carries TRBV2 and TRBJ1-5; D unresolved. V was clipped by 7 bases and J by 5 bases, with 9 bases between them. Germline V gene lookup returns CDR1 SNHLY and CDR2 FYNNEI. There are 12 residues in the CDR3. The DNA of the CDR3 is TGTGCCAGCAAGGCTGCAGATCAGCCCCAGCATTTT. Its translation is CASKAADQPQHF.